The source of this T cell receptor beta chain is a study of technical replicates of blood from a few donors. The data were produced by immunoSEQ multiplex PCR, yet TCRdb's version contains in-frame clones alone and is incomplete. Seen here are some 71,000 clones, 95% to 98% observed once, and the top ten hold roughly 0.2%. Between the trimmed V and J ends, which lost 6 bases and 0 bases, there was a span of 15 bases. The V gene's germline CDR1 is SEHNR and CDR2 FQNEAQ (reference sequence). The CDR3 extends over 17 amino acids. The receptor was derived from a human donor in good health. The chain joins TRBV7-9 to TRBJ2-6, with D unclear. Sequencing was done on a sample of T cells isolated from PBMCs. Here the CDR3 reads CASRPGLSSSGANVLTF. Here the CDR3 DNA reads TGTGCCAGCAGGCCTGGGCTATCGAGCTCTGGGGCCAACGTCCTGACTTTC. The full variable domain, its missing parts supplied by reference TRBV7-9 and TRBJ2-6, is DTGVSQNPRHKITKRGQNVTFRCDPISEHNRLYWYRQTLGQGPEFLTYFQNEAQLEKSRLLSDRFSAERPKGSFSTLEIQRTEQGDSAMYLCASRPGLSSSGANVLTFGAGSRLTVL.